A single sample gave rise to the 17 T cell receptor beta chains below, sequenced in a study of T-cell reconstitution after alpha-beta-depleted transplantation in children. Researchers prepared the TCRbeta library using unique molecular identifiers, the study reports. TCRdb recomputed calls from the PCR reads with MiXCR, one row per CDR3 protein. The sample holds a few hundred thousand distinct CDR3 sequences, 43% seen once. The specimen comprised PBMCs, sampled before TCRalphabeta/CD19-depleted stem cell transplant. The receptors were sampled from a girl aged 2 to 10 with aplastic anemia, due to receive a stem cell transplant.

V usage is TRBV5-1 and J usage is TRBJ2-7; 10 positions agree with TRBD2. The CDR3 extends over 15 amino acids. Unmatched junction bases numbered 8, after V lost 4 bases and J lost 4 bases. Germline CDR1 SGHRS, CDR2 YFSETQ. Here the CDR3 reads CASSEIAGGPYEQYF. The DNA of the CDR3 is TGCGCCAGCAGCGAGATAGCGGGGGGCCCGTACGAGCAGTACTTC.

This clonotype was recorded a few times. This chain links TRBV7-8 with TRBJ2-1; D possibly corresponds to TRBD1 (6 bases). The CDR3 contains 15 residues. V dropped 5 bases and J dropped 5 bases, with 16 bases sitting between them. The V gene's germline CDR1 is SGHVS and CDR2 FQNEAQ. CDR3 residues: CASSPRQVQNNEQFF. In DNA form, the CDR3 reads TGTGCCAGCAGCCCCCGACAGGTTCAGAACAATGAGCAGTTCTTC. Complete variable domain (other parts from reference TRBV7-8 and TRBJ2-1): GAGVSQSPRYKVAKRGQDVALRCDPISGHVSLFWYQQALGQGPEFLTYFQNEAQLDKSGLPSDRFFAERPEGSVSTLKIQRTQQEDSAVYLCASSPRQVQNNEQFFGPGTRLTVL.

The sample holds a few counts of this clonotype. This chain links TRBV5-1 with TRBJ2-7; TRBD1 matches 7 bases. The germline V gene encodes CDR1 SGHRS and CDR2 YFSETQ. The CDR3 covers 18 residues. V dropped 3 bases and J dropped 6; count of bases not matched to a gene: 21. CDR3 loop: CASSSQPPTGFELPEQYF. CDR3 coding DNA: TGCGCCAGCAGCTCACAACCCCCGACAGGGTTCGAGCTACCCGAGCAGTACTTC.

The chain carries TRBV20-1 and TRBJ2-1; D is perhaps TRBD1 (6 bases). Germline lookup yields CDR1 DFQATT and CDR2 SNEGSKA (reference sequence). The CDR3 contains 15 residues. V lost 2 bases and J lost 6, with 17 bases in between. The CDR3 sequence is CSARWGRGLLNEQFF. The CDR3 DNA reads TGCAGTGCTAGATGGGGCAGGGGCCTACTCAATGAGCAGTTCTTC.

This clonotype was found once. The rearrangement links TRBV28 to TRBJ2-1; D possibly corresponds to TRBD1 (6 bases). The CDR3 is 15 residues long. The germline V gene encodes CDR1 MDHEN and CDR2 SYDVKM. Trimming stripped 5 bases from V and 2 bases from J, with 13 bases between. The CDR3 DNA follows: TGTGCCAGCAGTCCCGTGACAGGAGCCTACAATGAGCAGTTCTTC. This codes for CASSPVTGAYNEQFF.

The chain combines TRBV15 with TRBJ2-3, with D uncertain. CDR3 length: 14 amino acids. Germline V gene lookup returns CDR1 LNHNV and CDR2 YYDKDF (reference sequence). Deletions cut 3 bases from V and 4 bases from J, with 11 bases between. CDR3 protein: CATSSSQAADTQYF. CDR3 coding DNA: TGTGCCACCAGCAGCTCCCAGGCCGCAGATACGCAGTATTTT.

This clonotype was observed at least ten times. V usage is TRBV9 and J usage is TRBJ1-2, with a possible D match to TRBD1 (6 bases). Between the trimmed V and J ends, which lost 3 bases and 13 bases, there was a span of 19 bases. Germline-derived CDR1 and CDR2 are SGDLS and YYNGEE. The CDR3 runs to 13 residues. The CDR3 loop reads CASSATLQGSSTF. The CDR3 region has the DNA TGTGCCAGCAGCGCGACGCTACAGGGTTCCTCCACCTTC.

This clonotype was observed a few times. The V call is TRBV20-1, the J call TRBJ2-1; a weak D match, TRBD2 (5 bases). V gave up 3 bases and J gave up 8 bases, with 8 bases separating them. The CDR3 sequence is 11 residues long. Per the germline V gene, CDR1 is DFQATT and CDR2 is SNEGSKA (reference sequence). The CDR3 region has the DNA TGCAGTGCTAGGTCGGGGTATGAGCAGTTCTTC. Translated: CSARSGYEQFF.

The sample holds a few counts of this clonotype. The J gene is TRBJ2-7, the V gene TRBV6-2 or TRBV6-3; 9 nucleotides line up with TRBD2. Germline V gives CDR1 MNHEY, CDR2 SVGEGT. The V segment lost 7 bases and the J segment 6 bases; nucleotides outside the gene matches: 10. This CDR3 region has 14 residues. The CDR3 protein is CASTTRASGTEQYF. For the CDR3, the DNA is TGTGCCAGCACCACGAGGGCTAGCGGGACCGAGCAGTACTTC.

Remarks on this clonotype: The conserved closing phenylalanine or tryptophan is absent in this CDR3, likely reflecting a read error. The chain joins TRBV13 to TRBJ1-3; 9 positions match TRBD1. The germline CDR1 and CDR2 sequences are PRHDT and FYEKMQ (reference sequence). This CDR3 has 15 amino acids. The trim removed 0 bases at V and 8 bases at J, leaving 5 bases unmatched. The CDR3, as DNA: TGTGCCAGCAGCTTAGGCCGGGACAGGGAAGACACCATATATTCT. This sequence encodes CASSLGRDREDTIYS.

At least ten counts were recorded for this clonotype. The V call is TRBV27, the J call TRBJ2-1, with 7 bases lining up with TRBD2. The ends lost 6 bases at V and 5 bases at J; junction bases unmatched: 7. CDR3 length: 14 amino acids. Germline V gene lookup returns CDR1 MNHEY and CDR2 SMNVEV (reference sequence). The CDR3 nucleotides read TGTGCCAGCAGCCCCGGGACTACCGACAATGAGCAGTTCTTC. This codes for CASSPGTTDNEQFF.

This clonotype was picked up many times. The CDR3 loop is CSAVSLLLAGGTDTQYF. The DNA for the CDR3 is TGCAGTGCCGTATCCCTACTCCTAGCGGGAGGCACAGATACGCAGTATTTT. The rearrangement links TRBV20-1 to TRBJ2-3; 10 bases line up with TRBD2. Germline lookup yields CDR1 DFQATT and CDR2 SNEGSKA (reference sequence). Trimming took 6 bases from V and 1 from J; bases not matched to a gene: 13. The CDR3 has 17 residues.

This clonotype was seen a few times. The V call is TRBV4-1, the J call TRBJ2-5; D might be TRBD2 (7 bases). Looked up from germline, CDR1 is MGHRA and CDR2 is YSYEKL. The CDR3 loop spans 14 amino acids. Trimming removed 4 bases at V and 4 bases at J, with 13 bases between. The CDR3 region is CASSPGGPGETQYF. The CDR3 DNA follows: TGCGCCAGCAGCCCCGGGGGGCCAGGAGAGACCCAGTACTTC.

The chain couples TRBV29-1 to TRBJ2-3; 8 bases are shared with TRBD2. From germline, CDR1 is SQVTM and CDR2 ANQGSEA. J was trimmed by 9 bases and V by 2 bases; bases with no gene match: 7. This CDR3 is built from 13 residues. The CDR3 spells CSVESGGQGTQYF. The CDR3 DNA reads as TGCAGCGTTGAATCGGGGGGGCAGGGAACGCAGTATTTT.

The V call is TRBV5-1, the J call TRBJ1-5, with TRBD1 matching 10 bases. V gave up 7 bases and J gave up 1 base; unmatched junction bases: 5. Germline values: CDR1 SGHRS, CDR2 YFSETQ. This CDR3 region has 15 residues. For the CDR3, the DNA is TGCGCCAGCCAGGAGACAGGGGGCAGCAATCAGCCCCAGCATTTT. Its protein is CASQETGGSNQPQHF.

This clonotype was found a few times. The chain has TRBV10-3 and TRBJ1-1; D is unresolved. V was shortened by 1 base and J by 1 base, with 4 bases between the two germline ends. Germline V CDR1 and CDR2: ENHRY, SYGVKD. This CDR3 is 13 amino acids long. CDR3 sequence reads: CAISELANTEAFF. DNA of the CDR3: TGTGCCATCAGTGAGTTGGCGAACACTGAAGCTTTCTTT.

At least ten counts were recorded for this clonotype. It is unclear where the CDR3 begins or ends on the DNA, so no DNA is shown, and the CDR3 is as TCRdb lists it. This sequence joins TRBV9 and TRBJ2-5. Per the germline V gene, CDR1 is SGDLS and CDR2 is YYNGEE. The CDR3 has 14 residues if both end residues are counted. CDR3 sequence reads: CASSTSTPRETQYF.